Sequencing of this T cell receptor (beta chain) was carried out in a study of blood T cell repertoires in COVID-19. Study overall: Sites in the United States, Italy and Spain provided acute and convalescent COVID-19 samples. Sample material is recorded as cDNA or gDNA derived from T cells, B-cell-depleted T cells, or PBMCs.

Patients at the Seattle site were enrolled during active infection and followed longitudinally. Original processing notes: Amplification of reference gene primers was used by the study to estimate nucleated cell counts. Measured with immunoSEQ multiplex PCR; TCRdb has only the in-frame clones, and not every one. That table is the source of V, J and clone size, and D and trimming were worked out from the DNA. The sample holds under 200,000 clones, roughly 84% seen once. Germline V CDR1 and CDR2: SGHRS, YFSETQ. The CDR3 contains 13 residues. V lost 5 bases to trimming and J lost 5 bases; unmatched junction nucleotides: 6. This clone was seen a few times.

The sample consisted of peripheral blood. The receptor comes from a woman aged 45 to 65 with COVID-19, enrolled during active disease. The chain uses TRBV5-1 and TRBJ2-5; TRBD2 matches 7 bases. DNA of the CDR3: TGCGCCAGCAGACGGACTAGTGTGGAGACCCAGTACTTC. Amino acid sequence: CASRRTSVETQYF.